What follows are 25 T cell receptor beta chains derived from one specimen sequenced in a study of identifying expanded T cells in peripheral blood. Method: immunoSEQ multiplex PCR; TCRdb's copy keeps in-frame clones and lacks some. The sample consists of over 85,000 clones, 88% of them appearing once. The sample consisted of blood. All receptors come from a person aged 18 to 69 in good health.

The chain is built from TRBV18 and TRBJ1-5; the match to TRBD1 covers 7 bases. V gave up 0 bases and J gave up 3 bases; unmatched junction bases: 2. The CDR3 has 15 amino acids. Germline values: CDR1 KGHSH, CDR2 LQKENI. The CDR3 spells CASSPPGQVNQPQHF. Here the CDR3 DNA reads TGTGCCAGCTCACCACCTGGACAGGTCAATCAGCCCCAGCATTTT.

The V call is TRBV7-8, the J call TRBJ2-4, with TRBD2 matching over 8 bases. Germline V gene data show CDR1 as SGHVS and CDR2 as FQNEAQ. Trimming took 3 bases from V and 8 from J; bases not matched to a gene: 6. This CDR3 has 14 residues. The CDR3 loop reads CASSFGTSSDIQYF. CDR3 DNA sequence: TGTGCCAGCAGCTTCGGGACTAGTAGTGACATTCAGTACTTC.

This chain joins TRBV10-1 and TRBJ2-3; D is tentatively TRBD1 or TRBD2 (5 bases each). The V end was cut by 4 bases, the J end by 6 bases, with 17 bases between. The CDR3 length is 15 residues. Per the germline V gene, CDR1 is WNHNN and CDR2 is SYGVQD (reference sequence). The CDR3, as DNA: TGCGCCAGCAGTGCGGTCGGGGCTCTTGAGGATACGCAGTATTTT. Translation: CASSAVGALEDTQYF.

This chain joins TRBV15 and TRBJ2-3; 7 bases are shared with TRBD2. Germline V gene data show CDR1 as LNHNV and CDR2 as YYDKDF (reference sequence). With V trimmed by 8 bases and J by 0 bases, 2 bases remained unmatched. This CDR3 has 13 amino acids. CDR3 region: CATEAGSTDTQYF. The CDR3 DNA reads TGTGCCACCGAAGCGGGGAGCACAGATACGCAGTATTTT. The variable domain in full, completed from reference TRBV15 and TRBJ2-3, reads DAMVIQNPRYQVTQFGKPVTLSCSQTLNHNVMYWYQQKSSQAPKLLFHYYDKDFNNEADTPDNFQSRRPNTSFCFLDIRSPGLGDTAMYLCATEAGSTDTQYFGPGTRLTVL.

This clone was detected only a few times. V gene TRBV7-3 combines with J gene TRBJ1-6; D remains ambiguous. The CDR3 covers 16 residues. V shed 5 bases and J shed 10 bases, with 21 bases lying between them. Looked up from germline, CDR1 is SGHTA and CDR2 is FQGTGA. CDR3 in amino acids: CASSTLGSGQGSPLHF. CDR3 DNA sequence: TGTGCCAGCAGCACTTTGGGCAGTGGCCAAGGATCACCCCTCCACTTT. The whole variable domain, filled in from reference TRBV7-3 and TRBJ1-6, reads GAGVSQTPSNKVTEKGKYVELRCDPISGHTALYWYRQSLGQGPEFLIYFQGTGAADDSGLPNDRFFAVRPEGSVSTLKIQRTERGDSAVYLCASSTLGSGQGSPLHFGNGTRLTVT.

V usage is TRBV5-6 and J usage is TRBJ2-7; unclear D gene. Trimming removed 0 bases from V and 2 bases from J, with 12 bases in between. Germline V gene sequence: CDR1 SGHDT, CDR2 YYEEEE. The CDR3 is 15 amino acids. DNA for the CDR3: TGTGCCAGCAGCTTGGCCGGGCTAGAAACCTACGAGCAGTACTTC. Encoded protein: CASSLAGLETYEQYF.

This clone came up once. The rearrangement links TRBV11-1 to TRBJ2-1; no reliable D call. Germline CDR1 reads SGHAT; CDR2 reads FQDESV (reference sequence). This CDR3 comprises 14 residues. Trimming took off 0 bases at V and 8 bases at J, with 11 bases between the two ends. In DNA, the CDR3 is TGTGCCAGCAGCTTAGCTCTGGTAGCCCATGAGCAGTTCTTC. As protein: CASSLALVAHEQFF.

The chain recombines TRBV10-3 with TRBJ2-1, with 8 bases fitting TRBD2. The CDR3 extends over 15 amino acids. V gave up 7 bases and J gave up 9 bases; unmatched junction bases: 14. CDR1 is ENHRY, CDR2 SYGVKD, per germline. The CDR3 spells CAINAGTRSLGEQFF. For the CDR3, the DNA is TGTGCCATCAACGCCGGGACTAGATCTCTCGGTGAGCAGTTCTTC.

This clone came up a few times. The J gene is TRBJ1-2, the V gene TRBV2; D gene uncertain. The germline CDR1 and CDR2 sequences are SNHLY and FYNNEI. This CDR3 comprises 10 residues. Trimming shortened V by 2 bases and J by 11 bases, and 6 bases separated the two germline ends. The CDR3 DNA reads TGTGCCAGCAGTGAATGGAATTACACCTTC. This sequence encodes CASSEWNYTF.

This sequence joins TRBV7-2 and TRBJ2-1, with D unclear. The CDR3 covers 12 residues. Trimming stripped 2 bases from V and 5 bases from J, with 4 bases between. Germline lookup yields CDR1 SGHTA and CDR2 FQGNSA. CDR3 in amino acids: CASSLYNNEQFF. The CDR3 DNA is TGTGCCAGCAGCTTATATAACAATGAGCAGTTCTTC.

The chain has TRBV12-5 and TRBJ2-7; 9 positions match TRBD1. From germline, CDR1 is LGHNT and CDR2 FRNRAP. CDR3 length: 12 amino acids. Unmatched junction bases numbered 4, after V lost 6 bases and J lost 7 bases. The CDR3 is CASGTGQGEQYF. The DNA of the CDR3 is TGTGCTAGTGGCACCGGACAGGGGGAGCAGTACTTC.

The J gene is TRBJ1-2, the V gene TRBV7-8, with TRBD1 matching over 11 bases. The CDR3 extends over 15 amino acids. V dropped 5 bases and J dropped 2; count of bases not matched to a gene: 4. The V gene's germline CDR1 is SGHVS and CDR2 FQNEAQ. For the CDR3, the DNA is TGTGCCAGCAGCCCCGGACAGGGGGCCAACTATGGCTACACCTTC. It codes for CASSPGQGANYGYTF.

The rearrangement links TRBV4-2 to TRBJ2-7; 8 bases match TRBD2. CDR1 LGHNA and CDR2 YNFKEQ come from the germline V gene. CDR3 length: 13 amino acids. Losses at the gene ends were 4 bases for V and 5 bases for J; bases not matched to a gene: 4. The CDR3 here is CASSPSGRDEQYF. The CDR3 DNA reads TGTGCCAGCAGCCCGAGCGGGAGAGACGAGCAGTACTTC.

J is TRBJ1-1 and V is TRBV5-1, with D uncertain. Trimming stripped 4 bases from V and 2 bases from J, with 12 bases between. The CDR3 sequence is 14 residues long. The germline V gene has CDR1 SGHRS and CDR2 YFSETQ. This CDR3 reads CASSREWRNTEAFF. The CDR3 nucleotides are TGCGCCAGCAGCAGGGAGTGGAGAAACACTGAAGCTTTCTTT.

The chain joins TRBV6-5 to TRBJ1-1; TRBD1 aligns across 8 bases. J was trimmed by 1 base and V by 6 bases; bases with no gene match: 7. This CDR3 contains 15 residues. Germline CDR1 is MNHEY and CDR2 is SVGAGI. The CDR3 region is CASRQQGGSNTEAFF. CDR3 nucleotides: TGTGCCAGCAGGCAACAGGGGGGGTCGAACACTGAAGCTTTCTTT.

The chain has TRBV7-3 and TRBJ2-2, with a possible D match to TRBD1 (6 bases). CDR3 size: 16 residues. The germline gives CDR1 SGHTA, CDR2 FQGTGA. V was shortened by 1 base and J by 4 bases, with 13 bases between the two germline ends. The CDR3: CASSLKTGQSTGELFF. The CDR3 DNA sequence: TGTGCCAGCAGCTTAAAGACCGGACAGAGCACCGGGGAGCTGTTTTTT.

V is TRBV2 and J is TRBJ2-7, with 10 bases matching TRBD1. This CDR3 spans 15 amino acids. From germline, CDR1 is SNHLY and CDR2 FYNNEI. V dropped 6 bases and J dropped 0; count of bases not matched to a gene: 5. The CDR3 sequence: CASSQGQGLSYEQYF. The CDR3 region has the DNA TGTGCCAGCAGCCAGGGACAGGGGCTCTCCTACGAGCAGTACTTC.

V and J are TRBV10-3 and TRBJ1-5; D is uncertain. This CDR3 region has 14 residues. Germline V gene lookup returns CDR1 ENHRY and CDR2 SYGVKD. V dropped 3 bases and J dropped 4 bases, with 10 bases sitting between them. The CDR3 spells CAISDYDGNQPQHF. The CDR3 DNA follows: TGTGCCATCAGTGATTATGACGGGAATCAGCCCCAGCATTTT.

The rearrangement uses TRBV19 and TRBJ1-2; D gene ambiguous. CDR1 LNHDA and CDR2 SQIVND come from the germline V gene (reference sequence). There are 16 residues in the CDR3. V was trimmed by 7 bases and J by 5 bases, leaving 23 bases between them. This CDR3 reads CASTPSAVGFGYGYTF. The CDR3 DNA sequence: TGTGCCAGTACCCCCAGCGCGGTTGGGTTTGGGTATGGCTACACCTTC.

Of note for this clone: Distinct nucleotide sequences in the sample also encode this CDR3. V and J are TRBV18 and TRBJ2-5; D is uncertain. Germline CDR1 and CDR2: KGHSH and LQKENI. Trimming pared 2 bases from V and 5 bases from J, leaving 3 bases between. The CDR3 has 11 amino acids. CDR3 sequence (DNA): TGTGCCAGCTCACCAGGGGAGACCCAGTACTTC. The encoded protein is CASSPGETQYF.

The genes are TRBV4-1 and TRBJ1-1; D gene unclear. Germline-derived CDR1 and CDR2 are MGHRA and YSYEKL. V lost 6 bases and J lost 2, with 7 bases in between. The CDR3 is 12 amino acids. The CDR3 DNA is TGCGCCAGCAGGGCAGCCAACACTGAAGCTTTCTTT. Its translation is CASRAANTEAFF.

The V call is TRBV25-1, the J call TRBJ1-2; no clear D. Germline assignment: CDR1 MGHDK and CDR2 SYGVNS. There are 14 residues in the CDR3. V was cut by 4 bases and J by 4 bases, with 13 bases left in between. The CDR3 sequence is CASSVGPIGYGYTF. The CDR3 DNA reads TGTGCCAGCAGTGTTGGGCCAATAGGCTATGGCTACACCTTC.

The chain combines TRBV11-2 with TRBJ2-7; 8 nucleotides align to TRBD2. Germline-derived CDR1 and CDR2 are SGHAT and FQNNGV. The CDR3 is 16 residues long. The V gene end was trimmed by 1 base and the J gene end by 4 bases; junction bases not matched to a gene: 9. The CDR3, as DNA: TGTGCCAGCAGCTTAGTTGGGACTAGGGCGGAATACGAGCAGTACTTC. Its protein is CASSLVGTRAEYEQYF.

For this clone: Other DNA sequences in this sample translate to the same CDR3. This chain links TRBV18 with TRBJ1-5; 8 nucleotides align to TRBD1. CDR1 is KGHSH, CDR2 LQKENI, per germline. This CDR3 spans 15 amino acids. V trimming: 2 bases; J trimming: 3 bases; junction bases outside the gene matches: 3. The CDR3, as DNA: TGTGCCAGCTCACCAGGACAGGGATTCAATCAGCCCCAGCATTTT. Protein product: CASSPGQGFNQPQHF. The full variable domain, its missing parts supplied by reference TRBV18 and TRBJ1-5, is NAGVMQNPRHLVRRRGQEARLRCSPMKGHSHVYWYRQLPEEGLKFMVYLQKENIIDESGMPKERFSAEFPKEGPSILRIQQVVRGDSAAYFCASSPGQGFNQPQHFGDGTRLSIL.

This chain joins TRBV14 and TRBJ2-4; 11 bases agree with TRBD1. Germline CDR1 SGHDN, CDR2 FVKESK. Losses at the gene ends were 4 bases for V and 7 bases for J; bases not matched to a gene: 6. This CDR3 has 15 amino acids. This CDR3 reads CASSPGQGVRNIQYF. CDR3 bases: TGTGCCAGCAGCCCGGGACAGGGGGTCAGGAACATTCAGTACTTC.